This T cell receptor (beta chain) was captured in a study of blood T cells in healthy people across ages. V dropped 7 bases and J dropped 4 bases, with 10 bases sitting between them. There are 12 residues in the CDR3. Germline CDR1 reads MNHEY; CDR2 reads SVGAGI. Notes on this clonotype: Its antigen is not known. The CDR3 carries no conserved terminal phenylalanine or tryptophan, so it likely arises from a read error.

The authors ran a second PCR of roughly 6 to 12 cycles using a sample-barcoded 5' primer and a J-beta primer mix. TCRdb processed the 5' RACE reads anew with MiXCR; each CDR3 protein has one entry. The sample shows 550,000 to 600,000 distinct CDR3 sequences, 27% of them seen only once. Findings and limits, study-wide: Roughly linear age-related decline in beta diversity appeared, significant by age about 40. The unknown donor CMV status may have confounded expanded clonotype changes. Both higher diversity and more naive CD4+ cells marked long-lived donors when set against aged donors. TCR beta diversity was tightly associated with the proportion of naive T cells.

Sequenced sample: blood. The source is a woman between 65 and 79 years old in good health. The V gene is TRBV6-5, the J gene TRBJ2-5; D remains unclear. The CDR3 is CASTTVGETQYL. CDR3 DNA: TGTGCCAGCACGACGGTAGGAGAGACCCAGTACCTC.